The clone carrying this T cell receptor beta chain was counted at least ten times. This record belongs to a study of T cells in Graves' hyperthyroidism and ophthalmopathy. The trim removed 0 bases at V and 2 bases at J, leaving 4 bases unmatched. The CDR3 has 16 residues. Per germline, CDR1 SGDLS and CDR2 YYNGEE. Over 18 months, lack of ophthalmopathy progression marked Graves' hyperthyroidism as stable. Hyperthyroidism had been newly diagnosed in patients aged 18 to 65, and its duration was under 2 months. It was RNA transcripts that yielded the amplified TCR beta CDR3 regions. First-round RT-PCR with HTBI primers amplified the TCR CDR3 region. One entry per CDR3 protein results from TCRdb running MiXCR on the multiplex PCR reads. The sample carries a few hundred thousand distinct CDR3 sequences, approximately 13% recorded once.

The receptor's source is a woman in her late teens or twenties with Graves' hyperthyroidism. This chain links TRBV9 with TRBJ2-3, with 9 bases matching TRBD2. The material sequenced was blood. The CDR3 spells CASSVAASGNTDTQYF. In DNA, the CDR3 is TGTGCCAGCAGCGTAGCAGCTAGCGGGAACACAGATACGCAGTATTTT. Filled out from reference TRBV9 and TRBJ2-3, the complete variable domain reads DSGVTQTPKHLITATGQRVTLRCSPRSGDLSVYWYQQSLDQGLQFLIQYYNGEERAKGNILERFSAQQFPDLHSELNLSSLELGDSALYFCASSVAASGNTDTQYFGPGTRLTVL.